These T cell receptor beta chains were read from a single sample in a study of glioma-infiltrating T cells after dendritic cell vaccination. Profiling relied on immunoSEQ multiplex PCR, and the TCRdb table lists in-frame clones only, not all of them. The data contain roughly 23,000 clones, roughly 78% of them singletons. Sequenced material: blood, taken before dendritic cell vaccination. These receptors originate from a human donor with glioblastoma. CDR3s include the opening cysteine and the closing phenylalanine or tryptophan. D genes are given only for firm matches. For some rows the clone size is stated as once, few or many, or as a class when expanded; others skip it.

CASRQTSGRVYEQYF,TGTGCCAGCAGGCAGACTAGCGGGAGGGTGTACGAGCAGTACTTC,15,TRBD2,-,TRBJ2-7,TRBV28
CASSPDRGPYEQYF,TGTGCCAGCAGCCCAGACAGGGGACCCTACGAGCAGTACTTC,14,TRBD1,-,TRBJ2-7,TRBV7-2
CSGQGSGTEAFF,TGCAGCGGACAGGGTAGTGGCACTGAAGCTTTCTTT,12,TRBD1,-,TRBJ1-1,TRBV29-1
CASSLARSDFYQETQYF,TGTGCCAGCAGCTTAGCAAGGTCAGACTTTTACCAAGAGACCCAGTACTTC,17,-,few,TRBJ2-5,TRBV7-9
CASRSDRGEAFF,TGTGCCAGCAGATCGGACAGGGGTGAAGCTTTCTTT,12,TRBD1,-,TRBJ1-1,TRBV6-5
CASSGSLSGAFF,TGTGCCAGCAGTGGTTCCCTTTCAGGAGCTTTCTTT,12,-,-,TRBJ1-1,TRBV6-5
CASSLVGRGRSLVYEQYF,TGCGCCAGCAGCTTGGTGGGCAGGGGGCGCTCCTTGGTCTACGAGCAGTACTTC,18,TRBD1,-,TRBJ2-7,TRBV5-1
CASSFQPAGDEQYF,TGTGCCAGCAGCTTCCAGCCGGCAGGGGACGAGCAGTACTTC,14,-,-,TRBJ2-7,TRBV6-7
CASSVRGTYEQYF,TGTGCCAGCAGTGTGCGGGGGACCTACGAGCAGTACTTC,13,TRBD2,few,TRBJ2-7,TRBV28
CASSAGLAVYEQYF,TGTGCCAGCAGCGCGGGACTAGCGGTCTACGAGCAGTACTTC,14,TRBD2,few,TRBJ2-7,TRBV9
CASRTGLGGELFF,TGTGCCAGCAGGACAGGGTTAGGCGGGGAGCTGTTTTTT,13,TRBD1,once,TRBJ2-2,TRBV6-1
CASSEGTGSYGYTF,TGTGCCAGCAGTGAAGGGACGGGGAGCTATGGCTACACCTTC,14,-,-,TRBJ1-2,TRBV6-1